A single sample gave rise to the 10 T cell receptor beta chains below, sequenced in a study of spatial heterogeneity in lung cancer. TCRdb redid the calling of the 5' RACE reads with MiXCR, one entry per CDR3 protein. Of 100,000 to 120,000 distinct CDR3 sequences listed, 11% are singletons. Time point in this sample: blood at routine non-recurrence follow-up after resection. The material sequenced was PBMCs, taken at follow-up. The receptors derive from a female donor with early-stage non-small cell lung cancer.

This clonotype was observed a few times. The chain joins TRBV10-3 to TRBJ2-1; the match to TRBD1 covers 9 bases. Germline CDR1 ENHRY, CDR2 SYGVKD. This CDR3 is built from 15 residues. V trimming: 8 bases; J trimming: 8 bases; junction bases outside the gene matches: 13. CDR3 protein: CAIAGTGNVNDEQFF. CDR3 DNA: TGTGCCATCGCCGGGACAGGGAACGTAAACGATGAGCAGTTCTTC.

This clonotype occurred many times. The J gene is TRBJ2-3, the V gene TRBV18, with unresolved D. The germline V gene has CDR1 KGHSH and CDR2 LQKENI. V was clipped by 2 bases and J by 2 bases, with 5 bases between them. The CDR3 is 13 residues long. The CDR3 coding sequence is TGTGCCAGCTCACCAATCCTCACAGATACGCAGTATTTT. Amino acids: CASSPILTDTQYF.

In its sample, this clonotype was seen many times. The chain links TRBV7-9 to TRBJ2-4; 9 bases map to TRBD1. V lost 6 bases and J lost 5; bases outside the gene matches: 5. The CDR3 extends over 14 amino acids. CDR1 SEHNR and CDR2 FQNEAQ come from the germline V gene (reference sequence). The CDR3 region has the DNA TGTGCCAGCAGACCCAGGACAGGGGAAAACATTCAGTACTTC. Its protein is CASRPRTGENIQYF.

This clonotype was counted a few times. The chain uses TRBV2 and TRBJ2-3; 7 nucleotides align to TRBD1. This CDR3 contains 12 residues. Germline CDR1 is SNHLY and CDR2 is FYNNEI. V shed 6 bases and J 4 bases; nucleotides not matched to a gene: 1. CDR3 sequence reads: CASRGTADTQYF. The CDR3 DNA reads TGTGCCAGCAGGGGGACAGCAGATACGCAGTATTTT.

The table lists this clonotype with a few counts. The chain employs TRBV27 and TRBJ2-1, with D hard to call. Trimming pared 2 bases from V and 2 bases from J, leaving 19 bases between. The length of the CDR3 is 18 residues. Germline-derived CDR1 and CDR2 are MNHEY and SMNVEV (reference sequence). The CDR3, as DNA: TGTGCCAGCAGTTTAGCCTCCCGTCGGCGTACGACCTACAATGAGCAGTTCTTC. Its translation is CASSLASRRRTTYNEQFF.

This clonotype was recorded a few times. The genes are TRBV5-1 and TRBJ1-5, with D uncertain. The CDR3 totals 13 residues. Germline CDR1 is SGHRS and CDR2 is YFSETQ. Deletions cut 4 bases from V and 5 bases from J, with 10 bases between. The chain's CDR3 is CASSLLTDQPQHF. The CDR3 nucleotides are TGCGCCAGCAGCCTTCTCACGGATCAGCCCCAGCATTTT.

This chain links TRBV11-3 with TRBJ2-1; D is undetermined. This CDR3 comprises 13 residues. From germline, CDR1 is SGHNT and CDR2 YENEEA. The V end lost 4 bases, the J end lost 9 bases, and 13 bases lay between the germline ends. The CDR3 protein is CASSSLRYTEQFF. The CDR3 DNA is TGTGCCAGCAGCTCCCTAAGGTATACTGAGCAGTTCTTC.

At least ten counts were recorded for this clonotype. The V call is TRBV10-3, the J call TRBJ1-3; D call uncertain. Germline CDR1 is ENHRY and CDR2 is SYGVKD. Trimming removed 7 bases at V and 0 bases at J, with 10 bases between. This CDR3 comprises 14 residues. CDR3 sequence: CAITRDNSGNTIYF. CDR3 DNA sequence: TGTGCCATCACGCGAGATAACTCTGGAAACACCATATATTTT.

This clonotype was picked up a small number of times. In DNA form, the CDR3 reads TGTGCCTGGAGTGTACTTTCCAGGAACACTGAAGCTTTCTTT. Its protein is CAWSVLSRNTEAFF. The gene calls are TRBV30 and TRBJ1-1, with D uncertain. Germline loops: CDR1 GTSNPN, CDR2 SVGIG (reference sequence). CDR3 length: 14 residues. V was clipped by 0 bases and J by 1 base, with 9 bases between them. Together with reference TRBV30 and TRBJ1-1, the CDR3 gives the full variable domain: SQTIHQWPATLVQPVGSPLSLECTVEGTSNPNLYWYRQAAGRGLQLLFYSVGIGQISSEVPQNLSASRPQDRQFILSSKKLLLSDSGFYLCAWSVLSRNTEAFFGQGTRLTVV.

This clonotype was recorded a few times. The CDR3 sequence is CASSPSGAGRKSPLHF. CDR3 DNA: TGTGCCAGCAGCCCGAGTGGGGCAGGGAGAAAATCACCCCTCCACTTT. V is TRBV27 and J is TRBJ1-6; D is possibly TRBD1 (5 bases). Trimming took off 6 bases at V and 10 bases at J, with 22 bases between the two ends. CDR1 MNHEY and CDR2 SMNVEV come from the germline V gene (reference sequence). The CDR3 loop spans 16 amino acids.